The 9 T cell receptor beta chains below were found in one sample sequenced in a study of shared clonotypes between healthy human individuals. The data were produced by immunoSEQ multiplex PCR, yet TCRdb's version contains in-frame clones alone and is incomplete. The table includes some 2,000,000 clones, around 95% detected once. Sequenced sample: naive CD4+ T cells sorted from blood. Subset specified: CD45RA+ positively selected. The receptor set was obtained from a man between 18 and 29 years old in good health.

The DNA for the CDR3 is TGTGCCTGGACGGCCGGGGGGAGGCAGCCCCAGCATTTT. Translation: CAWTAGGRQPQHF. The gene calls are TRBV30 and TRBJ1-5; TRBD1 is a possible D gene (5 bases). CDR3 length equals 13 residues. Trimming cost V 4 bases and J 7 bases, with 14 bases left between them. The V gene's germline CDR1 is GTSNPN and CDR2 SVGIG (reference sequence).

The J gene is TRBJ1-4, the V gene TRBV6-6; 11 bases line up with TRBD1. V dropped 6 bases and J dropped 8; count of bases not matched to a gene: 8. Germline values: CDR1 MNHNY, CDR2 SVGAGI (reference sequence). The CDR3 spans 15 residues. This CDR3 reads CASSRRGQGEEKLFF. Here the CDR3 DNA reads TGTGCCAGCAGCCGCCGGGGACAGGGGGAAGAAAAACTGTTTTTT.

Regarding this clone: In the same sample, other DNA sequences code for this CDR3. The gene calls are TRBV2 and TRBJ1-2, with TRBD1 matching 7 bases. The CDR3 is 12 residues long. V shed 4 bases, J shed 4 bases, and the junction held 0 bases outside the gene matches. CDR1 is SNHLY and CDR2 is FYNNEI in the germline V gene. This CDR3 reads CASSGDSYGYTF. CDR3 DNA: TGTGCCAGCAGTGGGGACAGCTATGGCTACACCTTC.

This chain connects TRBV7-6 to TRBJ2-7, with D possibly being TRBD2 (5 bases). This CDR3 contains 13 residues. The germline gives CDR1 SGHVS, CDR2 FNYEAQ. The ends were cut back, 4 bases at V and 0 bases at J, with 7 bases in the middle. DNA for the CDR3: TGTGCCAGCAGCTCCCGGGACTCCTACGAGCAGTACTTC. This gives the protein CASSSRDSYEQYF.

CDR3 protein: CASRQDRLAGGRETQYF. As DNA, the CDR3 is TGCGCCAGCAGACAGGACCGACTAGCGGGAGGGCGAGAGACCCAGTACTTC. V usage is TRBV10-2 and J usage is TRBJ2-5; TRBD2 aligns across 14 bases. Germline assignment: CDR1 WSHSY and CDR2 SAAADI. CDR3 size: 17 residues. Trimming at V came to 6 bases and at J to 4 bases, leaving 10 bases not matched to a gene.

This chain uses TRBV7-9 with TRBJ2-3; 9 bases are shared with TRBD2. CDR1 and CDR2 from the germline V gene are SEHNR and FQNEAQ (reference sequence). The CDR3 totals 15 residues. J lost 4 bases, V lost 7 bases, and 9 bases had no gene match. The CDR3 nucleotides are TGTGCCAGCACCCCGGGGTTAGCGGGGGCAGATACGCAGTATTTT. Amino acids: CASTPGLAGADTQYF.

J is TRBJ1-5 and V is TRBV7-2; TRBD1 is a possible D gene (6 bases). CDR1 is SGHTA and CDR2 is FQGNSA in the germline V gene. Between the trimmed V and J ends, which lost 1 base and 7 bases, there was a span of 20 bases. CDR3 length: 17 residues. Here the CDR3 DNA reads TGTGCCAGCAGCTTAGACCGCGCAGGGGTGAGAGGACAGCCCCAGCATTTT. Protein product: CASSLDRAGVRGQPQHF.

This chain links TRBV28 with TRBJ2-1; 7 positions agree with TRBD1. The CDR3 is 15 residues long. V lost 2 bases and J lost 9; bases outside the gene matches: 10. Germline V lookup: CDR1 MDHEN, CDR2 SYDVKM. The CDR3 here is CASSLPLTGKGEQFF. The CDR3 DNA reads as TGTGCCAGCAGTTTACCGCTGACAGGGAAGGGTGAGCAGTTCTTC.

With respect to this clone: One end of the junction is discordant with germline, which a read error may explain. The V call is TRBV30, the J call TRBJ2-7; the D gene is possibly TRBD2 (6 bases). The CDR3 spans 12 residues. Germline V CDR1 and CDR2: GTSNPN, SVGIG (reference sequence). In DNA form, the CDR3 reads TGTGCCTGGAGTGTACCGGCGACCCCCGGGGGCTTC. It translates to CAWSVPATPGGF.